This T cell receptor beta chain was sequenced during a study of patients and donors after allogeneic stem cell transplantation. MiXCR, run by TCRdb on the RT-PCR reads, gives a single entry per CDR3 protein. The table has 900,000 to 1,000,000 distinct CDR3 sequences, around 17% seen once. The CDR3 is made up of 13 amino acids. Germline lookup yields CDR1 SGHVS and CDR2 FQNEAQ. Trimming shortened V by 1 base and J by 7 bases, and 8 bases separated the two germline ends. Worth noting for this clonotype: A read error is possible here, since a much larger clone lies one base away.

Sequencing used blood, either unsorted or a sorted T cell fraction (not recorded which). The gene calls are TRBV7-8 and TRBJ1-5, with D uncertain. The TCR comes from a human donor who was either an allogeneic HSCT recipient or a stem cell or donor lymphocyte infusion donor (not recorded which). It is not recorded whose cells these are; they may come from a transplant donor. The CDR3 nucleotides are TGTGCCAGCAGCTTAGTACCGGGCCAGCCCCAGCATTTT. It translates to CASSLVPGQPQHF.